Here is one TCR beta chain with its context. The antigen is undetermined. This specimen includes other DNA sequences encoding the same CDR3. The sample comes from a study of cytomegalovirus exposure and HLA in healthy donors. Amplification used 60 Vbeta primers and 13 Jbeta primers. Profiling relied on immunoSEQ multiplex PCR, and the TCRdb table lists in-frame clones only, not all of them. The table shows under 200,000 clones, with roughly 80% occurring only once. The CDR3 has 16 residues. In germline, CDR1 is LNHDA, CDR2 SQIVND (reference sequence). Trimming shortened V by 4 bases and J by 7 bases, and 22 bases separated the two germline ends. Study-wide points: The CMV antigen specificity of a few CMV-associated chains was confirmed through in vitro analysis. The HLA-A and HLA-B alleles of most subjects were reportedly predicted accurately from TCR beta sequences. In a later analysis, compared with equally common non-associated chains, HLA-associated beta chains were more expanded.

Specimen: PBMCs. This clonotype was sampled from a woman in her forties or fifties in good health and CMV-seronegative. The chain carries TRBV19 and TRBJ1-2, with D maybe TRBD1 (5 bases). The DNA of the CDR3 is TGTGCCAGTAGTAATCTCGCTTTTGCAGGGCCGGCTGGCTACACCTTC. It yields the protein CASSNLAFAGPAGYTF.